Listed below are T cell receptor beta chains from one sample, sequenced in a study of blood T cell repertoires in COVID-19. Libraries were prepared by immunoSEQ multiplex PCR; TCRdb keeps only in-frame clonotypes and omits some of them. The sample includes roughly 400,000 clones, around 87% seen only once; the top ten take about 2.5%. The sequencing sample was made of peripheral blood. Receptors were obtained from a woman aged 60 to 75 with COVID-19, enrolled during active disease. CDR3s include the opening cysteine and the closing phenylalanine or tryptophan. The D gene is left open where the match is weak. For some rows the clone size is stated as once, few or many, or as a class when expanded; others skip it.

D gene	V gene	J gene	clone size	CDR3 protein	CDR3 DNA
TRBD1	TRBV11-2	TRBJ1-4	.	CASSTSSRAGGNEKLFF	TGTGCCAGCAGCACCTCCTCCAGGGCAGGGGGCAATGAAAAACTGTTTTTT
.	TRBV6-6	TRBJ2-5	once	CASSSTRDIRETQYF	TGTGCCAGCAGCTCCACTCGGGACATCCGAGAGACCCAGTACTTC
TRBD1	TRBV25-1	TRBJ1-2	.	CASRATTGSLGGYTF	TGTGCCAGCAGAGCCACGACAGGGTCCCTTGGCGGCTACACCTTC
.	TRBV5-1	TRBJ2-3	.	CASSSRISGETDTQYF	TGCGCCAGCAGCTCGCGGATCTCAGGGGAAACAGATACGCAGTATTTT
TRBD1	TRBV6-6	TRBJ1-3	once	CASRTTGGAGGNTIYF	TGTGCCAGCAGAACTACAGGGGGCGCTGGTGGAAACACCATATATTTT
.	TRBV28	TRBJ1-1	few	CASLLRQAGQAFF	TGTGCCAGCCTTCTCCGACAGGCCGGACAAGCTTTCTTT
TRBD2	TRBV6-5	TRBJ2-7	.	CASGEGWTYEQYF	TGTGCCAGCGGGGAGGGTTGGACGTACGAGCAGTACTTC
.	TRBV11-2	TRBJ1-1	.	CASSSSPFQGYTEAFF	TGTGCCAGCAGCTCCAGTCCCTTCCAGGGATACACTGAAGCTTTCTTT
TRBD1	TRBV4-1	TRBJ1-1	.	CASRYKQGAKNTEAFF	TGCGCCAGCAGATATAAACAGGGGGCGAAGAACACTGAAGCTTTCTTT
TRBD1	TRBV24-1	TRBJ1-2	.	CATLGQDGGYTF	TGTGCCACGCTGGGACAGGACGGAGGCTACACCTTC
.	TRBV7-6	TRBJ1-1	.	CASSLDGGMNTEAFF	TGTGCCAGCAGCTTAGACGGGGGAATGAACACTGAAGCTTTCTTT
.	TRBV18	TRBJ2-3	once	CASSSFPSGGTDTQYF	TGTGCCAGCTCATCATTTCCCTCGGGGGGCACAGATACGCAGTATTTT
.	TRBV9	TRBJ1-6	.	CASSVEGVGNSPLHF	TGTGCCAGCAGCGTAGAAGGGGTCGGAAATTCACCCCTCCACTTT
.	TRBV3-1/TRBV3-2	TRBJ1-5	.	CASSQAGFNQPQHF	TGTGCCAGCAGCCAAGCAGGCTTTAATCAGCCCCAGCATTTT
TRBD1	TRBV28	TRBJ1-2	.	CASWDAGTGAYGYTF	TGTGCCAGCTGGGACGCCGGGACAGGGGCGTATGGCTACACCTTC
TRBD1	TRBV6-1	TRBJ1-2	.	CASSDRTGSPGGGYTF	TGTGCCAGCAGTGACCGGACAGGGTCTCCGGGGGGTGGCTACACCTTC
TRBD1	TRBV6-5	TRBJ1-2	.	CASSYGRTGPRDGYTF	TGTGCCAGCAGTTACGGAAGGACAGGGCCTCGAGATGGCTACACCTTC
.	TRBV21-1	TRBJ1-6	.	CASSKAPGEYSPLHF	TGTGCCAGCAGCAAAGCCCCGGGGGAGTATTCACCCCTCCACTTT
TRBD2	TRBV28	TRBJ2-7	.	CASSLAGGSGYEQYF	TGTGCCAGCAGCTTAGCGGGGGGGTCAGGCTACGAGCAGTACTTC
.	TRBV6-5	TRBJ1-2	.	CASSIRTDLYGYTF	TGTGCCAGCAGTATAAGGACAGACCTCTATGGCTACACCTTC
TRBD1	TRBV2	TRBJ1-5	.	CASRGQYSNQPQHF	TGTGCCAGCAGGGGACAGTATAGCAATCAGCCCCAGCATTTT
TRBD1	TRBV23-1	TRBJ2-5	.	CASSLVSGLRQGRFGETQYF	TGCGCCAGCAGTCTCGTGTCAGGCCTGCGACAGGGACGCTTCGGGGAGACCCAGTACTTC